A selection of T cell receptor beta chains follows, all from one sample in a study of control samples from healthy donors and cancer patients. Sequencing used immunoSEQ multiplex PCR; TCRdb keeps in-frame clones, though not all of them. The sample has around 45,000 clones, 70% seen once; the top ten hold over 15%. Sequenced sample: formalin-fixed, paraffin-embedded tissue. Receptors originate from a male donor with melanoma. The CDR3 runs from the conserved cysteine through the conserved F or W. Each record gives: V gene, J gene, CDR3 length, clone size, D gene, CDR3 protein, CDR3 DNA. A D gene is named only where the DNA matches it firmly. Clone size is given for some rows only: seen once, a few or many times, or a class if the clone is expanded.

V: TRBV6-6
J: TRBJ1-3
length: 16
size: -
D: TRBD1
CDR3: CASSLGQQRSGNTIYF
DNA: TGTGCCAGCAGTTTGGGACAGCAACGCTCTGGAAACACCATATATTTT

V: TRBV15
J: TRBJ2-4
length: 16
size: -
D: -
CDR3: CATSSGGGLAKNIQYF
DNA: TGTGCCACCAGCAGTGGAGGGGGGCTAGCCAAAAACATTCAGTACTTC

V: TRBV28
J: TRBJ2-7
length: 13
size: -
D: -
CDR3: CASSRIQGNEQYF
DNA: TGTGCCAGCAGTAGAATTCAGGGTAACGAGCAGTACTTC

V: TRBV7-9
J: TRBJ2-7
length: 15
size: -
D: -
CDR3: CASSLGPQSSYEQYF
DNA: TGTGCCAGCAGCTTAGGTCCGCAAAGCTCCTACGAGCAGTACTTC

V: TRBV28
J: TRBJ2-7
length: 12
size: -
D: -
CDR3: CATTGGGYEQYF
DNA: TGTGCCACCACAGGAGGGGGCTACGAGCAGTACTTC

V: TRBV10-1
J: TRBJ2-3
length: 14
size: -
D: -
CDR3: CASSPGTATDTQYF
DNA: TGCGCCAGCAGCCCCGGTACAGCCACAGATACGCAGTATTTT

V: TRBV7-9
J: TRBJ2-7
length: 15
size: once
D: TRBD2
CDR3: CASSSQRGGSYEQYF
DNA: TGTGCCAGCAGCTCCCAAAGGGGAGGGTCCTACGAGCAGTACTTC

V: TRBV5-1
J: TRBJ2-7
length: 18
size: few
D: -
CDR3: CASTSDRGLAGVGVEQYF
DNA: TGCGCCAGCACCTCTGACAGGGGATTAGCGGGAGTGGGAGTCGAGCAGTACTTC

V: TRBV18
J: TRBJ2-7
length: 14
size: -
D: -
CDR3: CASSPGTATYEQYF
DNA: TGTGCCAGCTCCCCCGGGACTGCTACCTACGAGCAGTACTTC

V: TRBV5-1
J: TRBJ2-7
length: 15
size: -
D: -
CDR3: CASTPVNGRSYEQYF
DNA: TGCGCCAGCACCCCGGTCAACGGCAGGAGCTACGAGCAGTACTTC

V: TRBV4-2
J: TRBJ2-7
length: 17
size: few
D: TRBD2
CDR3: CASSRTLSGSGSYEQYF
DNA: TGTGCCAGCAGCCGGACCCTCAGCGGGAGTGGTTCCTACGAGCAGTACTTC

V: TRBV25-1
J: TRBJ2-4
length: 17
size: -
D: TRBD1
CDR3: CASNTRYRGMTKNIQYF
DNA: TGTGCCAGCAACACCCGGTACAGGGGTATGACCAAAAACATTCAGTACTTC

V: TRBV6-6
J: TRBJ2-1
length: 17
size: -
D: -
CDR3: CASSPLPGTLLSYEQFF
DNA: TGTGCCAGCAGTCCGCTTCCTGGGACCCTCCTTTCGTATGAGCAGTTCTTC

V: TRBV15
J: TRBJ2-7
length: 16
size: few
D: -
CDR3: CATSRDSQRNSYEQYF
DNA: TGTGCCACCAGCAGAGATTCTCAGCGGAACTCCTACGAGCAGTACTTC

V: TRBV7-8
J: TRBJ1-5
length: 17
size: few
D: -
CDR3: CASSLTRDLPSRQPQHF
DNA: TGTGCCAGCAGCTTAACAAGGGATCTCCCGAGCAGGCAGCCCCAGCATTTT

V: TRBV27
J: TRBJ2-5
length: 13
size: -
D: -
CDR3: CASGMVIQETQYF
DNA: TGTGCCAGCGGTATGGTGATACAAGAGACCCAGTACTTC

V: TRBV5-6
J: TRBJ2-7
length: 13
size: -
D: -
CDR3: CASSPGDRGEQYF
DNA: TGTGCCAGCAGCCCAGGAGATAGGGGCGAGCAGTACTTC

V: TRBV10-3
J: TRBJ2-5
length: 14
size: -
D: -
CDR3: CAISESWGGETQYF
DNA: TGTGCCATCAGTGAGTCATGGGGAGGAGAGACCCAGTACTTC

V: TRBV7-9
J: TRBJ2-1
length: 13
size: few
D: TRBD1
CDR3: CASSSTGYNEQFF
DNA: TGTGCCAGCAGCTCGACAGGGTACAATGAGCAGTTCTTC

V: TRBV10-3
J: TRBJ2-7
length: 16
size: -
D: -
CDR3: CAISGSGKGGAYEQYF
DNA: TGTGCCATCAGTGGCAGCGGGAAGGGGGGGGCCTACGAGCAGTACTTC

V: TRBV18
J: TRBJ2-2
length: 16
size: -
D: -
CDR3: CASSPPATGGTGELFF
DNA: TGTGCCAGCTCACCACCAGCGACCGGCGGAACCGGGGAGCTGTTTTTT

V: TRBV5-1
J: TRBJ2-6
length: 16
size: -
D: -
CDR3: CASSPGLGAGANVLTF
DNA: TGCGCCAGCAGCCCGGGACTGGGGGCTGGGGCCAACGTCCTGACTTTC

V: TRBV7-9
J: TRBJ1-1
length: 16
size: -
D: -
CDR3: CASSLSLGVRDTEAFF
DNA: TGTGCCAGCAGCTTATCATTAGGGGTGAGGGACACTGAAGCTTTCTTT

V: TRBV19
J: TRBJ2-7
length: 15
size: once
D: TRBD2
CDR3: CASSIGGSIVYEQYF
DNA: TGTGCCAGTAGTATCGGGGGGAGTATCGTCTACGAGCAGTACTTC